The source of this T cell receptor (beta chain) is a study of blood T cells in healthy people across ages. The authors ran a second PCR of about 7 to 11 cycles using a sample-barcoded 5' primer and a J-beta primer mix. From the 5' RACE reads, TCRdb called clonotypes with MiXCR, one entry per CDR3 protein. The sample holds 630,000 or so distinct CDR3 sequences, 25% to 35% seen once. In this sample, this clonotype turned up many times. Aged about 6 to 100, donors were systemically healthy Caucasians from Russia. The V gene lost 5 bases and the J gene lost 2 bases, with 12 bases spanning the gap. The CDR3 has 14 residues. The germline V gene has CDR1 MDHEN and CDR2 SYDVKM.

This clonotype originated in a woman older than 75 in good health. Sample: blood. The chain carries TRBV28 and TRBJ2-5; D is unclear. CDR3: CASSAWVSQETQYF. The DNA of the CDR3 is TGTGCCAGCAGTGCTTGGGTTTCTCAAGAGACCCAGTACTTC.